These T cell receptor beta chains were read from a single sample in a study of control samples from healthy donors and cancer patients. Produced via immunoSEQ multiplex PCR; TCRdb's table is partial and in-frame only. The sample has more than 70,000 clones; around 92% are singletons. Sequenced input: PBMCs. The receptors stem from a man aged 55-75 years with lung cancer. Both conserved end residues are part of each CDR3. A D gene is named only where the DNA matches it firmly. A row's size may be missing; if present it is once, few, many or a size class.

15 | - | - | TRBJ2-1 | TRBV2 | TGTGCCAGCAGTGAAGACAGGTCGTCCTACAATGAGCAGTTCTTC | CASSEDRSSYNEQFF
17 | - | - | TRBJ1-4 | TRBV4-1 | TGCGCCAGCAGCCCAATGATAGGGGTATCGGCTAATGAAAAACTGTTTTTT | CASSPMIGVSANEKLFF
16 | - | TRBD1 | TRBJ1-6 | TRBV7-9 | TGTGCCAGCAGCTTAGTGACGGGACAGGGCAATTCACCCCTCCACTTT | CASSLVTGQGNSPLHF
15 | - | TRBD1 | TRBJ1-5 | TRBV16 | TGTGCCAGCAGCCCGTTGGACAGGGAGAATCAGCCCCAGCATTTT | CASSPLDRENQPQHF
13 | few | - | TRBJ1-5 | TRBV14 | TGTGCCAGCAGCCAAGACATGACTCAGCCCCAGCATTTT | CASSQDMTQPQHF
17 | - | TRBD2 | TRBJ2-3 | TRBV3-1/TRBV3-2 | TGTGCCAGCAGCTTACCGGGACTAGCGGGGACCACAGATACGCAGTATTTT | CASSLPGLAGTTDTQYF
15 | once | TRBD1 | TRBJ1-1 | TRBV7-9 | TGTGCCAGCAGACCATGGGACAGCCTGAACACTGAAGCTTTCTTT | CASRPWDSLNTEAFF
12 | - | - | TRBJ2-7 | TRBV30 | TGTGCCTGGATGGACGGCGCCTACGAGCAGTACTTC | CAWMDGAYEQYF
14 | - | - | TRBJ2-5 | TRBV30 | TGTGCCTGGAGTAGGGGGGGGGATACAGAGACCCAGTACTTC | CAWSRGGDTETQYF
13 | once | - | TRBJ2-5 | TRBV6-5 | TGTGCCAGCATTATGGGACACCAAGAGACCCAGTACTTC | CASIMGHQETQYF
15 | - | TRBD1 | TRBJ2-2 | TRBV5-1 | TGCGCCAGCAGCTTGGCGACAGGGGGCTCCGGGGAGCTGTTTTTT | CASSLATGGSGELFF
16 | once | TRBD1 | TRBJ1-1 | TRBV5-1 | TGCGCCAGCAGCTTGGGAGTGCAGGGGGGGAACACTGAAGCTTTCTTT | CASSLGVQGGNTEAFF
15 | - | - | TRBJ2-1 | TRBV7-3 | TGTGCCAGCAGCTTAAAGATTGCGGGGGCGAATGAGCAGTTCTTC | CASSLKIAGANEQFF
15 | - | - | TRBJ1-3 | TRBV9 | TGTGCCAGCAGCGTCGACATAAGAACTGGAAACACCATATATTTT | CASSVDIRTGNTIYF
15 | - | TRBD2 | TRBJ2-2 | TRBV4-2 | TGTGCCAGTAGCCTTGGACTAGCTTCGATCGGGGAGCTGTTTTTT | CASSLGLASIGELFF
14 | - | TRBD1 | TRBJ1-6 | TRBV6-5 | TGTGCCAGCACTACCATCACAGGGGGTTCACCCCTCCACTTT | CASTTITGGSPLHF
13 | once | - | TRBJ1-1 | TRBV3-1/TRBV3-2 | TGTGCCAGCAGCCCCAATCATCAGGCGGGAGCTTTCTTT | CASSPNHQAGAFF
15 | - | - | TRBJ1-5 | TRBV12-5 | TGTGCTAGTGGTTTTGCGTCTCGGGGAAATCAGCCCCAGCATTTT | CASGFASRGNQPQHF
17 | - | - | TRBJ2-4 | TRBV4-1 | TGCGCCAGCAGCCAAGATTCACTAGCACTAGCCAAAAACATTCAGTACTTC | CASSQDSLALAKNIQYF
16 | - | TRBD1 | TRBJ2-2 | TRBV7-2 | TGTGCCAGCAGCTTAGATGGGACAGGGGGCTCCGGGGAGCTGTTTTTT | CASSLDGTGGSGELFF
15 | - | - | TRBJ2-5 | TRBV9 | TGTGCCAGCAGCGTAGGATACGGGACGCAAGAGACCCAGTACTTC | CASSVGYGTQETQYF
13 | - | - | TRBJ2-4 | TRBV3-1/TRBV3-2 | TGTGCCAGCAGCCGAGGACTAATAAACATTCAGTACTTC | CASSRGLINIQYF
14 | - | - | TRBJ2-5 | TRBV20-1 | TGCAGTGCTAGTGGGGGGCCGGCCCAAGAGACCCAGTACTTC | CSASGGPAQETQYF
18 | - | TRBD1 | TRBJ1-5 | TRBV7-3 | TGTGCCAGCAGCTTATTTTGGGACAGGTTGAGGTTGGGCCAGCCCCAGCATTTT | CASSLFWDRLRLGQPQHF
12 | few | TRBD2 | TRBJ2-5 | TRBV7-2 | TGTGCCAGCGGGGGGGGAGGAGAGACCCAGTACTTC | CASGGGGETQYF
14 | - | - | TRBJ2-5 | TRBV6-5 | TGTGCCAGCAGCTCCTATTTCAGGGAAGAGACCCAGTACTTC | CASSSYFREETQYF
15 | - | - | TRBJ2-5 | TRBV18 | TGTGCCAGCTCACCACTAGCCGACAGCCAAGAGACCCAGTACTTC | CASSPLADSQETQYF
12 | few | - | TRBJ2-2 | TRBV6-5 | TGTGCCGCGCGTCGGAACACCGGGGAGCTGTTTTTT | CAARRNTGELFF
12 | - | - | TRBJ2-3 | TRBV12-3/TRBV12-4 | TGTGCCAGCAGTTTAATCGCAGATACGCAGTATTTT | CASSLIADTQYF
15 | - | - | TRBJ1-5 | TRBV5-1 | TGCGCCAGCAGCCTTTCTGCCGGCGTGGCCCAGCCCCAGCATTTT | CASSLSAGVAQPQHF
15 | - | - | TRBJ2-6 | TRBV19 | TGTGCCAGTAATGGGGGTGGAGCTGGGGCCAACGTCCTGACTTTC | CASNGGGAGANVLTF
15 | - | - | TRBJ2-3 | TRBV6-5 | TGTGCCAGCAGTTACGCCGGGACTCGAGGGGATACGCAGTATTTT | CASSYAGTRGDTQYF
13 | - | - | TRBJ1-2 | TRBV4-1 | TGCGCCAGCAGCCAAGACGAGGGCGATGGCTACACCTTC | CASSQDEGDGYTF
10 | - | - | TRBJ2-6 | TRBV29-1 | TGCAGCGTGTATACAACAGGCCTGACTTTC | CSVYTTGLTF
15 | - | - | TRBJ1-4 | TRBV30 | TGTGCCTCGACGGGGCCCCGAACCACTAATGAAAAACTGTTTTTT | CASTGPRTTNEKLFF
16 | - | TRBD1 | TRBJ1-5 | TRBV4-1 | TGCGCCAGCAGCCAAGGACAGGGCGGGGGCAATCAGCCCCAGCATTTT | CASSQGQGGGNQPQHF
15 | - | - | TRBJ2-7 | TRBV7-8 | TGTGCCAGCAGCTTAGTCGGAACAGGGAACTACGAGCAGTACTTC | CASSLVGTGNYEQYF
11 | - | - | TRBJ1-5 | TRBV20-1 | TGCAGTGCTAGAGATGGACAGCCCCAGCATTTT | CSARDGQPQHF
12 | - | - | TRBJ1-4 | TRBV14 | TGTGCCAGCAGCCCAAGGGGGGAAAAACTGTTTTTT | CASSPRGEKLFF
15 | - | TRBD1 | TRBJ1-3 | TRBV4-1 | TGCGCCAGCAGCCCCGAACAGGGGGGAGGAAACACCATATATTTT | CASSPEQGGGNTIYF
15 | - | TRBD1 | TRBJ1-3 | TRBV27 | TGTGCCAGCAGCGTACAGGGGTTCCTTGGAAACACCATATATTTT | CASSVQGFLGNTIYF
14 | - | TRBD2 | TRBJ2-3 | TRBV3-1/TRBV3-2 | TGTGCCAGCAGCCAAGGCGGGGGTGGAGATACGCAGTATTTT | CASSQGGGGDTQYF
14 | once | TRBD1 | TRBJ1-4 | TRBV11-3 | TGTGCCAGCAGCGGGACAGGGAAAGTTGAAAAACTGTTTTTT | CASSGTGKVEKLFF
14 | - | - | TRBJ1-5 | TRBV19 | TGTGCCAGTAGTATCCCCTCGGGCAATCAGCCCCAGCATTTT | CASSIPSGNQPQHF
15 | few | TRBD2 | TRBJ2-1 | TRBV5-6 | TGTGCCAGCAGCTTAGCGGGGGTCTCCTACAATGAGCAGTTCTTC | CASSLAGVSYNEQFF
15 | - | - | TRBJ2-2 | TRBV9 | TGTGCCAGCAGCGTAGCTTGGGGGAACACCGGGGAGCTGTTTTTT | CASSVAWGNTGELFF
17 | - | - | TRBJ2-1 | TRBV27 | TGTGCCAGCAGTACACCTCGGGCAGGCCTATCCTACAATGAGCAGTTCTTC | CASSTPRAGLSYNEQFF
14 | once | - | TRBJ1-2 | TRBV6-1 | TGTGCCAGCAGTGAAAGGGCAGGGGAGCGGGGCTACACCTTC | CASSERAGERGYTF